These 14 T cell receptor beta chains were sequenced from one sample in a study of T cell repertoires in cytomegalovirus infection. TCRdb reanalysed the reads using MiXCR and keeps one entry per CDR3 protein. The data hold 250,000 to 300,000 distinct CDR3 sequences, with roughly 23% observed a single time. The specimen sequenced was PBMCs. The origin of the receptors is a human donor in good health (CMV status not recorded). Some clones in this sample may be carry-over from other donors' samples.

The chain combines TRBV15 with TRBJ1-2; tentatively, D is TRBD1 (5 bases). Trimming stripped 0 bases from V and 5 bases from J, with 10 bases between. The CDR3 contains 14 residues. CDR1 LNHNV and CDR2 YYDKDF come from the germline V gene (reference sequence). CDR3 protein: CATSRDTGAYGYTF. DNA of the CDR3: TGTGCCACCAGCAGAGATACCGGGGCATATGGCTACACCTTC.

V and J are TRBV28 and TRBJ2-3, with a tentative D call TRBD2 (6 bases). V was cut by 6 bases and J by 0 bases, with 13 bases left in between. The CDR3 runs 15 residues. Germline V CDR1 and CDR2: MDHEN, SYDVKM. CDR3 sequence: CASRHRDSSTDTQYF. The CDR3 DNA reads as TGTGCCAGCAGACACCGGGACTCAAGCACAGATACGCAGTATTTT. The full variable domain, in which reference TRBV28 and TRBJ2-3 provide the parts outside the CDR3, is DVKVTQSSRYLVKRTGEKVFLECVQDMDHENMFWYRQDPGLGLRLIYFSYDVKMKEKGDIPEGYSVSREKKERFSLILESASTNQTSMYLCASRHRDSSTDTQYFGPGTRLTVL.

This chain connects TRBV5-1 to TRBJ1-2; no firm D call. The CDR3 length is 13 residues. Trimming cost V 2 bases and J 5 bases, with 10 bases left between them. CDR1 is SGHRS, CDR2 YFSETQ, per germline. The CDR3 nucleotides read TGCGCCAGCAGCTTTGACAATGGGTATGGCTACACCTTC. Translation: CASSFDNGYGYTF.

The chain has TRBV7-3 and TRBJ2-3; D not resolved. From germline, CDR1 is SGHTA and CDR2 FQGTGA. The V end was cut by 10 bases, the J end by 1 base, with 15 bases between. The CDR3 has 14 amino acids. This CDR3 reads CATARRAGTDTQYF. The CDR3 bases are TGTGCCACCGCAAGAAGGGCCGGCACAGATACGCAGTATTTT. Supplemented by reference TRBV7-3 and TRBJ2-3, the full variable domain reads GAGVSQTPSNKVTEKGKYVELRCDPISGHTALYWYRQSLGQGPEFLIYFQGTGAADDSGLPNDRFFAVRPEGSVSTLKIQRTERGDSAVYLCATARRAGTDTQYFGPGTRLTVL.

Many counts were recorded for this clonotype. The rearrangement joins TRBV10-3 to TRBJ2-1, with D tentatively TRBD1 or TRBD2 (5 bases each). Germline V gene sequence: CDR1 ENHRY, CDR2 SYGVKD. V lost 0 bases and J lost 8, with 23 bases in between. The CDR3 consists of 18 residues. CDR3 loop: CAISESRKGRSGDDEQFF. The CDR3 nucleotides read TGTGCCATCAGTGAGTCAAGGAAGGGGAGATCGGGCGACGATGAGCAGTTCTTC.

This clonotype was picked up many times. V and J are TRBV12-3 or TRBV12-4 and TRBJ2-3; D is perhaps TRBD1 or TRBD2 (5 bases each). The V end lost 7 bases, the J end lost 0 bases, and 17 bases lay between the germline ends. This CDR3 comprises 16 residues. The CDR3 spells CASISGGLYSTDTQYF. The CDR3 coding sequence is TGTGCCAGCATCTCTGGGGGTCTCTACAGCACAGATACGCAGTATTTT.

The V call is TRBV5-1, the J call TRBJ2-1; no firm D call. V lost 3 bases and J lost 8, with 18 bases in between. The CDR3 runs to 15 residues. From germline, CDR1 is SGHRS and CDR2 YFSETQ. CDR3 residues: CASSSVGYSGDEQFF. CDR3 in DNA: TGCGCCAGCAGCTCTGTGGGGTACAGTGGGGATGAGCAGTTCTTC.

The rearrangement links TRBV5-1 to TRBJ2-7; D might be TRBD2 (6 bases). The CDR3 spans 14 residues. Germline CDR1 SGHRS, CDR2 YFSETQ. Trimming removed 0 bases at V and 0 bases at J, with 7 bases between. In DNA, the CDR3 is TGCGCCAGCAGCTTGGGGGGACTCTCCTACGAGCAGTACTTC. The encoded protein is CASSLGGLSYEQYF.

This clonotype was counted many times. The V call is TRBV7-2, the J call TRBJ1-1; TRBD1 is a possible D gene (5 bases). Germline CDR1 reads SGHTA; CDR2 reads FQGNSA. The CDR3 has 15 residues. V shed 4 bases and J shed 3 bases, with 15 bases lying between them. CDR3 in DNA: TGTGCCAGCAGCTCAACCTGGGGCGGGGACACTGAAGCTTTCTTT. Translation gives CASSSTWGGDTEAFF.

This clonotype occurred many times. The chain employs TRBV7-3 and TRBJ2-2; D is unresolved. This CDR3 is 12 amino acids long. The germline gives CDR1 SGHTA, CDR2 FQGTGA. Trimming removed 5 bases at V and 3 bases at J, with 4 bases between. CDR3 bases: TGTGCCAGCAGCACCTACACCGGGGAGCTGTTTTTT. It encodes CASSTYTGELFF.

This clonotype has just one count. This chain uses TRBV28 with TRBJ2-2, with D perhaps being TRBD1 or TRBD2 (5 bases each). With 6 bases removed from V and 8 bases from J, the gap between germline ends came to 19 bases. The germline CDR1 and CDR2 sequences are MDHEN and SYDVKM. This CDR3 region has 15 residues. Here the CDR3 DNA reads TGTGCCAGCAGCCTTGGGACGGGGTTCGGAGGGGAGCTGTTTTTT. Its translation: CASSLGTGFGGELFF.

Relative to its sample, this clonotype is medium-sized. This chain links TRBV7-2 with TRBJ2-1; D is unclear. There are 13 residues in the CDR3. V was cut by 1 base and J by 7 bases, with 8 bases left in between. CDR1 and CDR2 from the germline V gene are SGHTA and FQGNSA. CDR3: CASSLEAENEQFF. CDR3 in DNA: TGTGCCAGCAGCTTAGAGGCGGAAAATGAGCAGTTCTTC.

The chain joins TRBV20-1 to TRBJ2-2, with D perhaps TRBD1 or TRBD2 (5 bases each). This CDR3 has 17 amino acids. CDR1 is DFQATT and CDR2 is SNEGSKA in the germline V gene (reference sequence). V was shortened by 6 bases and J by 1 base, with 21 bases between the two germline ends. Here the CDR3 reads CSARERDRPRNTGELFF. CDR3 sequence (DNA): TGCAGTGCCAGGGAAAGGGACCGCCCAAGGAACACCGGGGAGCTGTTTTTT.

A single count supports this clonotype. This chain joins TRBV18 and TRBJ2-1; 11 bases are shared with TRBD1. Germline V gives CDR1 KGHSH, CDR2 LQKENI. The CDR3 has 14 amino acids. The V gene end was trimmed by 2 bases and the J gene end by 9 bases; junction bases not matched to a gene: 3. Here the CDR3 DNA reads TGTGCCAGCTCACCAAGGACAGGGGGCGTTGAGCAGTTCTTC. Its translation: CASSPRTGGVEQFF.